The 5 T cell receptor beta chains in this list originate from one sample, sequenced in a study of molecular identifiers for immune sequencing clone quantification. Each CDR3 protein gets one entry after TCRdb re-called the PCR reads with MiXCR. The sample has around 480,000 distinct CDR3 sequences, approximately 25% seen once. The sequenced sample was naive CD8+ T cells from blood, with Jurkat cell RNA spiked in. As to subset: FACS-sorted CD8+CD4-CCR7+CD45RA+ naive T cells. The source is a human donor in good health. Some libraries in this study had Jurkat cell RNA spiked in.

Details on this clonotype: A much bigger clone sits one base away, suggesting this may be a read error. This chain joins TRBV7-9 and TRBJ1-1; D remains ambiguous. The CDR3 extends over 13 amino acids. The germline CDR1 and CDR2 sequences are SEHNR and FQNEAQ (reference sequence). V lost 1 base to trimming and J lost 7 bases, with 10 bases between them. This CDR3 is CASSLDSGGEAFF. CDR3 bases: TGTGCCAGCAGCTTAGACAGTGGAGGTGAAGCTTTCTTT.

The sample holds a few counts of this clonotype. This chain uses TRBV7-2 with TRBJ2-2, with D tentatively TRBD1 (5 bases). The CDR3 covers 14 residues. The ends were cut back, 1 base at V and 7 bases at J, with 10 bases in the middle. Germline loops: CDR1 SGHTA, CDR2 FQGNSA. The CDR3 DNA sequence: TGTGCCAGCAGCTTAGGGGGCGGTGTCGGGGAGCTGTTTTTT. Its translation: CASSLGGGVGELFF.

This clonotype showed up just a few times. The chain employs TRBV15 and TRBJ2-6; D is ambiguous. Germline CDR1 is LNHNV and CDR2 is YYDKDF (reference sequence). The CDR3 extends over 14 amino acids. The V and J ends lost 1 base and 0 bases respectively, with 1 base between them. CDR3 region: CATSRVSGANVLTF. The CDR3 bases are TGTGCCACCAGCAGAGTCTCTGGGGCCAACGTCCTGACTTTC.

This clonotype has a handful of counts. V is TRBV7-9 and J is TRBJ2-3; D gene ambiguous. The V gene lost 4 bases and the J gene lost 3 bases, with 11 bases spanning the gap. The CDR3 totals 14 residues. Germline V gives CDR1 SEHNR, CDR2 FQNEAQ (reference sequence). CDR3 protein: CASSYVDGTDTQYF. The CDR3 DNA sequence: TGTGCCAGCAGCTATGTGGACGGGACAGATACGCAGTATTTT. The full variable domain, in which reference TRBV7-9 and TRBJ2-3 provide the parts outside the CDR3, is DTGVSQNPRHKITKRGQNVTFRCDPISEHNRLYWYRQTLGQGPEFLTYFQNEAQLEKSRLLSDRFSAERPKGSFSTLEIQRTEQGDSAMYLCASSYVDGTDTQYFGPGTRLTVL.

This clonotype was seen at least ten times. The genes are TRBV29-1 and TRBJ2-1; possible D gene TRBD1, 7 bases. The CDR3 is 10 residues long. Germline V gives CDR1 SQVTM, CDR2 ANQGSEA. V was trimmed by 8 bases and J by 9 bases, leaving 11 bases between them. Here the CDR3 DNA reads TGCAGCTCCCAGGGGGGTGAGCAGTTCTTC. Its translation is CSSQGGEQFF.